The entry below describes one T cell receptor beta chain. The sample originates from a study of blood T cell repertoires in COVID-19. Overall study: The United States, Italy and Spain provided the acute and convalescent COVID-19 samples. Sources were T cells, B-cell-depleted T cells, or PBMCs; the material itself was cDNA or gDNA.

Per the study methods: Using reference gene primer amplification, nucleated cell counts were estimated. Using immunoSEQ multiplex PCR, the repertoire was profiled, and TCRdb retains in-frame clones only, with some absent. V, J and clone size were drawn from that table, and D and trimming were deduced from the DNA. This table has 200,000 to 250,000 clones, roughly four fifths appearing once. Seattle researchers signed up patients amid active infection and tracked them longitudinally. V lost 4 bases, J lost 1 base, and 14 bases lay in between. This CDR3 comprises 15 residues. CDR1 is LNHDA, CDR2 SQIVND, per germline (reference sequence).

The sample taken for sequencing was peripheral blood. The rearrangement joins TRBV19 to TRBJ2-7, with D possibly matching TRBD2 (5 bases). The clonotype was recovered from a woman in her sixties or seventies with COVID-19, enrolled during active disease. CDR3 residues: CASSSRLGVSYEQYF. The CDR3 DNA follows: TGTGCCAGTAGTAGTCGCCTCGGGGTATCCTACGAGCAGTACTTC.